The clone carrying this TCR beta chain appeared a few times. Its target is unknown. MiXCR, run by TCRdb on the reads, gives a single entry per CDR3 protein. Counted here are 45,000 to 55,000 distinct CDR3 sequences, about 19% occurring once; the ten biggest clones make up about 48%. The sample belongs to a study of T cell repertoires in cytomegalovirus infection. CDR1 is LNHDA and CDR2 is SQIVND in the germline V gene (reference sequence). The CDR3 is 13 residues long. V was trimmed by 5 bases and J by 7 bases, leaving 15 bases between them. The sample here was CD8+ T cells from cultured PBMCs, taken from culture after CMV antigen stimulation. The receptor comes from a human donor in good health (CMV status not recorded). Some clones in this sample may be carry-over from other donors' samples. The J gene is TRBJ2-7, the V gene TRBV19; D perhaps matches TRBD1 (7 bases). CDR3 loop: CASSPATGREQYF. The CDR3, as DNA: TGTGCCAGTAGTCCAGCGACAGGGAGGGAGCAGTACTTC.